One and the same sample provided the 2 T cell receptor beta chains below, sequenced in a study of CD8+CD57+ T cells in acquired aplastic anemia. Investigators profiled TCR beta VDJ and CDR3 from genomic DNA template. TCRdb used MiXCR to reprocess the reads, holding one entry per CDR3 protein. Of 200,000 to 300,000 distinct CDR3 sequences in the sample, around 45% are singletons; the top ten hold 6.5% to 8%. Patients chosen for sequencing had shown CD8+CD57+ cell expansion by flow cytometry. The sample was sorted CD4+, CD8+, or CD8+CD57+ T cells (not recorded which) from PBMCs. These TCRs come from a human donor with aplastic anemia.

This clonotype was found many times. The genes are TRBV9 and TRBJ2-3; D is perhaps TRBD1 (5 bases). CDR1 and CDR2 (germline): SGDLS, YYNGEE. The CDR3 sequence is 15 residues long. Trimming left V 0 bases short and J 1 base short, with 9 bases between. The DNA of the CDR3 is TGTGCCAGCAGCGTAGAGGGGTTTGGCACAGATACGCAGTATTTT. This sequence encodes CASSVEGFGTDTQYF.

The gene calls are TRBV5-1 and TRBJ1-2; D ambiguous. The length of the CDR3 is 14 residues. Germline loops: CDR1 SGHRS, CDR2 YFSETQ. V was clipped by 0 bases and J by 2 bases, with 8 bases between them. DNA for the CDR3: TGCGCCAGCAGCTTGGTTCACGGGAACTATGGCTACACCTTC. Translating gives CASSLVHGNYGYTF.